This TCR beta chain comes out of a study of shared clonotypes between healthy human individuals (dated by TCRdb to the early 2020s). Study-wide context: The cohort included a few men and a couple of women between 18 and 49 years of age. For each donor, CD4 naive and CD4 memory were each given three plates, CD8 naive was given two plates, and CD8 memory was given one plate. To estimate repertoire size and how much clonotypes are shared between individuals, the study performed deep sequencing of blood TCR repertoires from roughly five healthy adults. Libraries were prepared and TCR repertoires were sequenced by different laboratories using diverse techniques, in order to increase sequencing depth and limit assay-specific biases. Per donor, leukapheresis produced somewhere between about 0.9 and 9.5 billion PBMCs. Summary of the overall study and its limitations: Pairwise subsampling led to the expectation that sequencing depth would affect the degree of clonotype sharing among donors. Sampling was restricted to blood, and TCR repertoires in tissues likely differ from the TCR repertoires found in blood. Rarefaction of sorted-subset datasets indicated incomplete sequencing despite the large sequencing depth. Because the study included only a small number of donors, the genetic and exposure-history diversity represented was limited. Approximately 4.8% of naive CD4, roughly 3.6% of naive CD8, roughly 2.4% of memory CD4, and about 0.4% of memory CD8 clonotypes were shared across a few donors. Clonotypes shared by all four sorted-subset donors showed higher generation probabilities than non-shared clonotypes. Estimated clonotype richness was generally larger for naive than for memory subsets.

TCR CDR3 regions were amplified from genomic DNA by multiplex PCR using the deep immunoSEQ assay. Extracted genomic DNA from each cell subset was distributed evenly across all wells of several immunoSEQ 96-well plates, and each plate was treated as a replicate. For sorted subsets, each replicate PCR was loaded with around 220 ng genomic DNA, equivalent to 25,000 to 35,000 T cell genomes. Purified libraries were quantified with a Qubit 3.0 fluorometer, sized on a Bioanalyzer 2100, and re-quantified with the KAPA Library Quantification kit. Every immunoSEQ 96-well plate was sequenced on a dedicated single-read 150-cycle Illumina NextSeq 550 flow cell. Concerning the study's data processing: Because the immunoSEQ output included only junctional sequences and no quality scores, the filtering could not be the same as the filtering used for full-length reads. To assign V/J genes and CDR3, sequences were annotated using PyIR, a Python wrapper for IgBLAST v1.9, with IMGT germline references. Reads with weak V/J assignments (E-value above 1e-6), missing CDR3, stop codons, out-of-frame junctions, or ambiguous translated residues were removed. V3J clonotypes were defined by identical inferred V gene, J gene, and CDR3 amino acid sequence. To compute the percentage overlap between repertoires, the number of shared unique clonotypes was divided by the size of the smaller repertoire. Three approaches were used to assess repertoire richness: RTK rarefaction, the Chao1 estimator, and Recon v2.1 estimates of unobserved clonotypes. Generation probabilities for all TCRbeta clonotypes obtained by the gDNA method from four donors were computed using OLGA. TCRdb holds this immuneACCESS table with in-frame rearrangements only. Some clones are missing; in checked studies, unresolved V genes explain under half, and the rest has no known cause. V, J and clone size are those of that table, while D and trimming were read from the DNA. The sample table contains around 2,000,000 clones; only one count was recorded for more than 85% of them. The top ten clonotypes cover more than 1.5% of the sample.

CD8 naive samples were obtained by positive selection for CCR7 among CD45RO-negative cells, yielding a CD45RA+CCR7+ population from which TemRA cells were excluded. Healthy HIV-negative adults with no recently reported acute infections or vaccinations were included as donors. Every donor was a Caucasian adult residing in Nashville, Tennessee, USA. Blood was obtained by leukapheresis, after which PBMCs were separated by Ficoll-Histopaque density gradient centrifugation and cryopreserved in liquid nitrogen vapor phase. Analytical flow cytometry was used to check the purity and quantity of each magnetically sorted T cell population. Genomic DNA was isolated from each sorted fraction and quantified by UV absorbance on a Nanodrop 2000c. As to this clone: Which antigen it targets is not known. Base qualities are missing; no much larger clone stands one base away.

CDR1 and CDR2 were assigned from the germline V gene as SGDLS and YYNGEE. The V and J ends are trimmed by 4 bases and 4 bases, leaving 17 bases between them. From the cysteine through the phenylalanine, the CDR3 covers 15 amino acids. Here the CDR3 DNA is all that survives: 45 bases in frame from base 1. This receptor chain uses TRBV9 and TRBJ2-5; the best D guess is TRBD2, with 7 bases matching. The specimen sequenced was naive CD8+ T cells from PBMCs. The sample's cell subset or site label, in plain terms: CD45RA+CCR7+. This sequence was found in a man between 18 and 35 years old in good health. Some clones in this sample may be carry-over from other donors' samples. The CDR3 protein: CASSPGGGSSETQYF. The sequence in DNA is TGTGCCAGCAGCCCGGGGGGCGGGAGTTCAGAGACCCAGTACTTC.